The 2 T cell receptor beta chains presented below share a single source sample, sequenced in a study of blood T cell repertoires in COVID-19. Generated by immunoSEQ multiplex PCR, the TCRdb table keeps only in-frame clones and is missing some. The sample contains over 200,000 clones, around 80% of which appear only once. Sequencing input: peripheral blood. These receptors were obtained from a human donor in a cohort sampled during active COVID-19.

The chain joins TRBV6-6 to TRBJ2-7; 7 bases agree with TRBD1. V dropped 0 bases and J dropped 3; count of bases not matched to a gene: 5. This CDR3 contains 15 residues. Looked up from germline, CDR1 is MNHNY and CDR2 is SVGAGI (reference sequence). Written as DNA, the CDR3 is TGTGCCAGCAGTTACTCGACAGGGTCGGGCTACGAGCAGTACTTC. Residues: CASSYSTGSGYEQYF.

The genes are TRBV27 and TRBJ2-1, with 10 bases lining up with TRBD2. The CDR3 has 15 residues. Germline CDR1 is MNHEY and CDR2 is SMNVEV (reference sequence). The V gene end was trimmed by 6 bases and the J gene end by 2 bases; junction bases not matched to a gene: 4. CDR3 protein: CASRTSGDPYNEQFF. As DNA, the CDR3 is TGTGCCAGCAGAACTAGCGGGGACCCCTACAATGAGCAGTTCTTC.